This is a list of T cell receptor beta chains from one sample in a study of blood T cell repertoires in COVID-19. Sequencing used immunoSEQ multiplex PCR; TCRdb keeps in-frame clones, though not all of them. The repertoire has more than 140,000 clones, about 82% of them found once; the top ten carry over 8%. The sequencing input was peripheral blood. The receptors shown here come from a woman in her sixties or seventies with acute or convalescent COVID-19. Each CDR3 is given with its conserved first and last residue. D genes are given only for firm matches. Size values are once, few and many counts, or a class for expanded clones, and some rows have none.

v_gene,d_gene,abundance,j_gene,CDR3aa,CDR3nt
TRBV30,TRBD1,.,TRBJ1-6,CAWDPAGGGHNSPLHF,TGTGCCTGGGATCCGGCAGGGGGCGGCCATAATTCACCCCTCCACTTT
TRBV2,.,.,TRBJ2-5,CAGRQDVETQYF,TGTGCCGGACGACAGGATGTGGAGACCCAGTACTTC
TRBV5-4,.,.,TRBJ2-5,CASSLQGGQETQYF,TGTGCCAGCAGCCTCCAGGGGGGCCAAGAGACCCAGTACTTC
TRBV3-1/TRBV3-2,.,.,TRBJ1-1,CASSRRGNTEAFF,TGTGCCAGCAGCCGGCGGGGGAACACTGAAGCTTTCTTT
TRBV24-1,TRBD1,.,TRBJ2-3,CATSDPRDRGTPSTDTQYF,TGTGCCACCAGTGATCCCCGGGACAGGGGTACCCCTAGCACAGATACGCAGTATTTT
TRBV25-1,.,once,TRBJ1-2,CASSSRGGPRGYTF,TGTGCCAGCAGCTCCCGGGGAGGACCCCGAGGCTACACCTTC
TRBV15,.,once,TRBJ1-2,CATTGSYGYTF,TGTGCCACGACAGGCAGCTATGGCTACACCTTC
TRBV6-5,TRBD1,.,TRBJ1-1,CASSSPGTGASEAFF,TGTGCCAGCAGTTCGCCGGGGACAGGGGCCTCTGAAGCTTTCTTT
TRBV18,.,.,TRBJ2-3,CASSSPSSTDTQYF,TGTGCCAGCTCATCACCCTCTAGCACAGATACGCAGTATTTT
TRBV6-5,.,.,TRBJ2-3,CASNPRADTQYF,TGTGCCAGCAACCCGAGGGCAGATACGCAGTATTTT